A selection of T cell receptor beta chains follows, all from one sample in a study of PD-L1 blockade in urothelial cancer. Generated by immunoSEQ multiplex PCR, the TCRdb table keeps only in-frame clones and is missing some. The repertoire holds roughly 41,000 clones, 82% seen once, with around 19% in the top ten. Sequencing was performed on PBMCs, taken around atezolizumab (anti-PD-L1) treatment. The receptors were sampled from a man aged 55 to 70 with urothelial cancer. CDR3s include the opening cysteine and the closing phenylalanine or tryptophan. D genes are given only for firm matches. The listing skips clone size in some rows; elsewhere it reads once, few, many or a size class.

j_call | clone_size | v_call | d_call | cdr3_aa | cdr3_nt
TRBJ2-7 | - | TRBV11-3 | - | CASSPDQEVNEQYF | TGTGCCAGCAGCCCCGACCAGGAGGTCAACGAGCAGTACTTC
TRBJ2-3 | - | TRBV19 | - | CASSIDAGSTDTQYF | TGTGCCAGTAGTATAGATGCAGGGAGCACAGATACGCAGTATTTT
TRBJ2-7 | once | TRBV19 | - | CASSVEPQGNEQYF | TGTGCCAGTAGTGTCGAACCTCAGGGGAACGAGCAGTACTTC
TRBJ2-7 | - | TRBV6-1 | TRBD1 | CASTERDRRREQYF | TGTGCCAGCACCGAAAGGGACAGGCGTCGAGAGCAGTACTTC
TRBJ1-5 | medium-sized | TRBV7-9 | - | CASSPLDQPQHF | TGTGCCAGCAGCCCCCTCGATCAGCCCCAGCATTTT
TRBJ2-3 | - | TRBV15 | - | CATSNEGRDTQYF | TGTGCCACCAGCAACGAGGGAAGGGATACGCAGTATTTT
TRBJ1-5 | - | TRBV5-8 | - | CASSLWGVEGNQPQHF | TGTGCCAGCAGCTTGTGGGGGGTTGAGGGCAATCAGCCCCAGCATTTT
TRBJ1-3 | - | TRBV30 | - | CAWSRGGPSGNTIYF | TGTGCCTGGAGTAGGGGGGGGCCCTCTGGAAACACCATATATTTT
TRBJ2-1 | - | TRBV6-1 | - | CASSEGQNNEQFF | TGTGCCAGCAGTGAAGGACAGAACAATGAGCAGTTCTTC
TRBJ2-7 | - | TRBV5-6 | TRBD1 | CAGSLARQGSYEQYF | TGTGCCGGCAGCTTGGCCAGACAGGGGAGCTACGAGCAGTACTTC
TRBJ2-6 | - | TRBV30 | TRBD1 | CAWAGQGSGANVLTF | TGTGCCTGGGCGGGACAGGGGAGTGGGGCCAACGTCCTGACTTTC
TRBJ1-4 | - | TRBV7-2 | TRBD1 | CASSPDRGSEKLFF | TGTGCCAGCAGCCCAGACAGGGGCAGTGAAAAACTGTTTTTT
TRBJ2-1 | few | TRBV7-9 | TRBD2 | CASSLPTRLAGALNEQFF | TGTGCCAGCAGCTTACCGACTAGACTAGCGGGGGCCCTCAATGAGCAGTTCTTC
TRBJ2-7 | - | TRBV27 | - | CASSPAQGNYEQYF | TGTGCCAGCAGCCCGGCCCAGGGGAACTACGAGCAGTACTTC
TRBJ1-6 | medium-sized | TRBV4-1 | - | CASSQSRGSYNSPLHF | TGCGCCAGCAGCCAATCCAGGGGCTCCTATAATTCACCCCTCCACTTT
TRBJ1-6 | - | TRBV25-1 | TRBD1 | CASRGGPYNSPLHF | TGTGCCAGCAGAGGGGGCCCATATAATTCACCCCTCCACTTT
TRBJ1-1 | - | TRBV6-5 | TRBD1 | CASNRGQEAFF | TGTGCCAGCAATAGGGGACAGGAAGCTTTCTTT
TRBJ1-3 | once | TRBV28 | - | CASSSPLGVGNTIYF | TGTGCCAGCAGTTCCCCCCTAGGGGTTGGAAACACCATATATTTT
TRBJ2-3 | - | TRBV6-6 | - | CASSYSSGDTQYF | TGTGCCAGCAGTTACTCGAGTGGTGATACGCAGTATTTT
TRBJ1-2 | - | TRBV4-2 | - | CASSQGGVNYGYTF | TGTGCCAGCAGCCAAGGGGGAGTAAACTATGGCTACACCTTC
TRBJ2-5 | - | TRBV6-1 | - | CASSRSSGIQETQYF | TGTGCCAGCAGTCGAAGTTCGGGGATACAAGAGACCCAGTACTTC
TRBJ1-5 | once | TRBV27 | TRBD1 | CASSLGGQGVNQPQHF | TGTGCCAGCAGTTTGGGCGGACAGGGAGTTAATCAGCCCCAGCATTTT
TRBJ2-2 | - | TRBV2 | - | CASSVRFLAGELFF | TGTGCCAGCAGTGTCAGGTTCTTGGCCGGGGAGCTGTTTTTT
TRBJ1-5 | - | TRBV7-2 | TRBD1 | CASSRTGYDQPQHF | TGTGCCAGCAGCCGGACAGGGTATGATCAGCCCCAGCATTTT
TRBJ2-5 | - | TRBV5-1 | - | CASSFRTVGETQYF | TGCGCCAGCAGCTTCCGGACAGTCGGAGAGACCCAGTACTTC
TRBJ2-7 | - | TRBV2 | TRBD1 | CASRGQSYEQYF | TGTGCCAGCAGGGGACAGTCCTACGAGCAGTACTTC
TRBJ2-7 | - | TRBV7-6 | - | CASSITGPAYEQYF | TGTGCCAGCAGCATTACAGGGCCGGCCTACGAGCAGTACTTC
TRBJ2-3 | - | TRBV2 | TRBD2 | CASRPRRGEYTQYF | TGTGCCAGCCGTCCCCGGCGGGGGGAATATACGCAGTATTTT
TRBJ2-3 | - | TRBV11-2 | - | CASSLDITGITDTQYF | TGTGCCAGCAGCTTAGATATTACAGGAATTACAGATACGCAGTATTTT
TRBJ1-5 | - | TRBV2 | - | CASNPTGNSNQPQHF | TGTGCCAGCAACCCGACGGGGAATAGCAATCAGCCCCAGCATTTT
TRBJ1-1 | - | TRBV18 | - | CASSPKGDTEAFF | TGTGCCAGCTCACCAAAAGGGGACACTGAAGCTTTCTTT
TRBJ1-6 | - | TRBV5-6 | TRBD1 | CASSPETGYNSPLHF | TGTGCCAGCAGCCCCGAGACAGGGTATAATTCACCCCTCCACTTT
TRBJ2-1 | - | TRBV5-1 | - | CASSQELQGAEQFF | TGCGCCAGCAGCCAGGAACTACAGGGAGCTGAGCAGTTCTTC
TRBJ1-2 | - | TRBV7-9 | - | CASSLVSPGGYYGYTF | TGTGCCAGCAGCTTAGTTAGTCCGGGGGGTTACTATGGCTACACCTTC
TRBJ2-1 | - | TRBV19 | TRBD2 | CASSPITSGGHNEQFF | TGTGCCAGTAGTCCCATTACTAGCGGGGGCCACAATGAGCAGTTCTTC
TRBJ2-6 | - | TRBV4-1 | TRBD2 | CASSLRIPGLAGLSSGANVLTF | TGCGCCAGCAGCCTTAGAATCCCGGGACTAGCGGGATTAAGCTCTGGGGCCAACGTCCTGACTTTC
TRBJ1-2 | - | TRBV30 | - | CAWSDWTANYGYTF | TGTGCCTGGAGTGACTGGACAGCAAACTATGGCTACACCTTC
TRBJ1-3 | - | TRBV15 | - | CATSRDIFGGSSGNTIYF | TGTGCCACCAGCAGAGATATCTTTGGGGGGAGCTCTGGAAACACCATATATTTT